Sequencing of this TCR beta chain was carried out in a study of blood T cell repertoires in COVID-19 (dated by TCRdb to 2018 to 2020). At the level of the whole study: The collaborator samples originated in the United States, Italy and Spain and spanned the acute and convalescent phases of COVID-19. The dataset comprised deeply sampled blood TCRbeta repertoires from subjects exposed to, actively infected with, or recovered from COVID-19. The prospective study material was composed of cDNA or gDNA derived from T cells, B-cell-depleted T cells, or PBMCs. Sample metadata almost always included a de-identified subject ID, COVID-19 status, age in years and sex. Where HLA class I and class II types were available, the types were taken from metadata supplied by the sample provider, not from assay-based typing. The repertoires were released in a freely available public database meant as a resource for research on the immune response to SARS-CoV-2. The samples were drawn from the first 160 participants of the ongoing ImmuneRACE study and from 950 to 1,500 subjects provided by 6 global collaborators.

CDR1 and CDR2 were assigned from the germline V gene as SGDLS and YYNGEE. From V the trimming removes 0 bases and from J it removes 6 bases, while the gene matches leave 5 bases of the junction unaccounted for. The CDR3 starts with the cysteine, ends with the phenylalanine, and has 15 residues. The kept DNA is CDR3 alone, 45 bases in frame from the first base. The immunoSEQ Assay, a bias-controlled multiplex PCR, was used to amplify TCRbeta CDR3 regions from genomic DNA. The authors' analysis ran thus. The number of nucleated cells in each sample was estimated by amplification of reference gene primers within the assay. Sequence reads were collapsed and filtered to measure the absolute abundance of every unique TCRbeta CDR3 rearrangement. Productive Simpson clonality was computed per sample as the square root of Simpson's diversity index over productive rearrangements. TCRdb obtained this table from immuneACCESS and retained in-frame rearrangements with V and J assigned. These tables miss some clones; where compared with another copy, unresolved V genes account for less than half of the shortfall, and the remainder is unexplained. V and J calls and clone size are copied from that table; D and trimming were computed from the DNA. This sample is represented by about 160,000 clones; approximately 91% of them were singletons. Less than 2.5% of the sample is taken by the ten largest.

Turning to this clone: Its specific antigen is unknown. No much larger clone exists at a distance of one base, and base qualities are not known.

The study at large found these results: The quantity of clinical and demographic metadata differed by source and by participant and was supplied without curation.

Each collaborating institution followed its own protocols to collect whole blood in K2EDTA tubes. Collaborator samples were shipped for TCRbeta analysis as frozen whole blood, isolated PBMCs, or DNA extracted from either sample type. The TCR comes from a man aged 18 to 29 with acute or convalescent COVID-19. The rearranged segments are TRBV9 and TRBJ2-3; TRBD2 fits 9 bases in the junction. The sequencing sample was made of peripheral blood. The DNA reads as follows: TGTGCCAGCAGCGTAGTTGCGGGAGGGTCGGATACGCAGTATTTT. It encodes CASSVVAGGSDTQYF.